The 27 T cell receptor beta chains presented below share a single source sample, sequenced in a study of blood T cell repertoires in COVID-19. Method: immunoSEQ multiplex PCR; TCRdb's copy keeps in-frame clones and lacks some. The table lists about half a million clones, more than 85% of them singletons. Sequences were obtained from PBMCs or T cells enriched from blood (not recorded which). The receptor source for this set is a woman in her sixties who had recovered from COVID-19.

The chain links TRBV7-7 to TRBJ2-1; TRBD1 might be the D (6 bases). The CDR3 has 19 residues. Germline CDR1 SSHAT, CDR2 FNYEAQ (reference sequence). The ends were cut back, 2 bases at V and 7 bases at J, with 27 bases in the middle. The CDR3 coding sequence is TGTGCCAGCAGCTTAAGCCCCCCTTTGCCAGGGGCCTCTAGGAATGAGCAGTTCTTC. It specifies CASSLSPPLPGASRNEQFF.

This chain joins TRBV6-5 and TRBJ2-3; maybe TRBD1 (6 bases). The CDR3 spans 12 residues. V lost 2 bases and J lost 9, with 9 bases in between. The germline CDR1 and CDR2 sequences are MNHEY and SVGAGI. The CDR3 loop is CASSYAGQTQYF. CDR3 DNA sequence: TGTGCCAGCAGTTACGCTGGACAGACGCAGTATTTT.

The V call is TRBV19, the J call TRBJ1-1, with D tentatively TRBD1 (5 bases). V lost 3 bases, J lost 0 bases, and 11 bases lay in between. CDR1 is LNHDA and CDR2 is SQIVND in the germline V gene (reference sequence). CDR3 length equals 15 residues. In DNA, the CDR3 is TGTGCCAGTAGTATCTACAGGCAGATGAACACTGAAGCTTTCTTT. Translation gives CASSIYRQMNTEAFF.

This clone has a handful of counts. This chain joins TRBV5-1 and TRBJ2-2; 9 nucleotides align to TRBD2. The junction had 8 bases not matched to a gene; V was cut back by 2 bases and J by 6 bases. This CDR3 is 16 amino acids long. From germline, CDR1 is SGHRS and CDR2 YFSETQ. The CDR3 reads CASSLIAGDSAGELFF. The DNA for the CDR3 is TGCGCCAGCAGCTTAATAGCGGGGGATAGTGCCGGGGAGCTGTTTTTT.

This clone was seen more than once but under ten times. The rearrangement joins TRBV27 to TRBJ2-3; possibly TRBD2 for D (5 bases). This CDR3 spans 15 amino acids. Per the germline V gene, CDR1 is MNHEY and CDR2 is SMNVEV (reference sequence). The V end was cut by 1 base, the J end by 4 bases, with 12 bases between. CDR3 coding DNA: TGTGCCAGCAGTTTATACTATCCCGGGGCAGATACGCAGTATTTT. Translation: CASSLYYPGADTQYF.

The chain's CDR3 is CASSEGGQGSNQPQHF. CDR3 DNA sequence: TGTGCCAGCAGCGAGGGGGGACAGGGCTCCAATCAGCCCCAGCATTTT. The chain recombines TRBV7-4 with TRBJ1-5, with 9 bases that match TRBD1. V shed 5 bases and J 3 bases; nucleotides not matched to a gene: 8. Germline CDR1 reads SGHVT; CDR2 reads SQSDAQ. CDR3 length: 16 residues.

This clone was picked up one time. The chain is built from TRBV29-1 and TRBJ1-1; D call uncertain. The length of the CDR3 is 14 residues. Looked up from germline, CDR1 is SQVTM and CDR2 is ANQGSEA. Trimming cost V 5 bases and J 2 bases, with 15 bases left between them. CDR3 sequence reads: CSVSLPPGNTEAFF. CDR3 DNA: TGCAGCGTTTCACTTCCTCCAGGTAACACTGAAGCTTTCTTT.

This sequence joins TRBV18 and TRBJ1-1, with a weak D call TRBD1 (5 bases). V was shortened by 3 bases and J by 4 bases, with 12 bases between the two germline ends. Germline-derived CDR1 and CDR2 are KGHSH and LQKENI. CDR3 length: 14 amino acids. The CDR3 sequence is CASSPASGGTEAFF. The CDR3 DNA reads TGTGCCAGCTCACCCGCGTCCGGGGGCACTGAAGCTTTCTTT.

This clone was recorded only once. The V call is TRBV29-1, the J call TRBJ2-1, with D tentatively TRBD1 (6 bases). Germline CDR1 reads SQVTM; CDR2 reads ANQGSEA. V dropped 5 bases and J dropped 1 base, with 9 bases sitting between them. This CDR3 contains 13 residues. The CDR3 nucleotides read TGCAGCGTTAGTGGACAGTCCTACAATGAGCAGTTCTTC. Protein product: CSVSGQSYNEQFF.

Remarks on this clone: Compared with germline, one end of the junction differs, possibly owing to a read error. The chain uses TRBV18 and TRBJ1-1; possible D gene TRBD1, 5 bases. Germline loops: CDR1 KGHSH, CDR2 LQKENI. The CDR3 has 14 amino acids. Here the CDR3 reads CASSPGTSEAEVGF. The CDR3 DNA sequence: TGTGCCAGCTCACCGGGGACTTCCGAAGCCGAAGTGGGCTTT. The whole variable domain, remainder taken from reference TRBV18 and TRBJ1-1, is NAGVMQNPRHLVRRRGQEARLRCSPMKGHSHVYWYRQLPEEGLKFMVYLQKENIIDESGMPKERFSAEFPKEGPSILRIQQVVRGDSAAYFCASSPGTSEAEVGFGQGTRLTVV.

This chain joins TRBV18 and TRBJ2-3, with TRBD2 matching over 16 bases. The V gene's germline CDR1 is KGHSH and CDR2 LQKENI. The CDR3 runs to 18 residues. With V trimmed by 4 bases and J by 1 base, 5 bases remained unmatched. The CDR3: CASSLGTSGGARTDTQYF. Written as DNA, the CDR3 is TGTGCCAGCTCACTCGGGACTAGCGGGGGGGCACGCACAGATACGCAGTATTTT.

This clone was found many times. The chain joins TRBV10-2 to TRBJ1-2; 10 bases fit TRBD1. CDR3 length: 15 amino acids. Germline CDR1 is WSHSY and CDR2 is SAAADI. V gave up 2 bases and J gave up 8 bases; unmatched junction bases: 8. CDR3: CASSEDRGRGGGYTF. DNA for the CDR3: TGCGCCAGCAGTGAGGACAGGGGGCGAGGGGGAGGCTACACCTTC.

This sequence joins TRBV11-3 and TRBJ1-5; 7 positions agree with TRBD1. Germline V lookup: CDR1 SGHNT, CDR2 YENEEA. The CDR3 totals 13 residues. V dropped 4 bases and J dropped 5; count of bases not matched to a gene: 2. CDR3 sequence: CASSSGGYQPQHF. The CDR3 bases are TGTGCCAGCAGCTCAGGGGGTTATCAGCCCCAGCATTTT.

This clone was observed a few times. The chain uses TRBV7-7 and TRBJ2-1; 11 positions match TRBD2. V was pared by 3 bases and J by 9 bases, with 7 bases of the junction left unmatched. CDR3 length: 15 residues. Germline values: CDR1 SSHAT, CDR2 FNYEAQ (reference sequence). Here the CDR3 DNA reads TGTGCCAGCAGCTTTCGACTAGCGGGGATGTCTGAGCAGTTCTTC. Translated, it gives CASSFRLAGMSEQFF.

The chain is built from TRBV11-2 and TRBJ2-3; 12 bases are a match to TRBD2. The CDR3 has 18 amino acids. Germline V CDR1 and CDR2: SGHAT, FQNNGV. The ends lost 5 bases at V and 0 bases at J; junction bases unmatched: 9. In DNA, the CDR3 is TGTGCCAGCAGCCTAAGATCTAGCGGGGGGGTTAGCACAGATACGCAGTATTTT. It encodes CASSLRSSGGVSTDTQYF.

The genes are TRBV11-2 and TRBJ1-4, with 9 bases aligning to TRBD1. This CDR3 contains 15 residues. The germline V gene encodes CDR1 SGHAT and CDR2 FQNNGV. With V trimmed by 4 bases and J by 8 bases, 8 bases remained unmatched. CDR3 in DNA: TGTGCCAGCAGCTCGGGGACAGGGAGGCAAGAAAAACTGTTTTTT. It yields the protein CASSSGTGRQEKLFF.

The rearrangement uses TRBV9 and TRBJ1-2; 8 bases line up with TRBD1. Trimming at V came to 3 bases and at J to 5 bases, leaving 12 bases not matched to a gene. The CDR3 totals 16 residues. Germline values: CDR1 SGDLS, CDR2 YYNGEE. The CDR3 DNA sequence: TGTGCCAGCAGCGGAGCAGGGGGCTCACCCCAGTATGGCTACACCTTC. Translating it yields CASSGAGGSPQYGYTF. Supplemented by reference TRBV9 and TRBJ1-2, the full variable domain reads DSGVTQTPKHLITATGQRVTLRCSPRSGDLSVYWYQQSLDQGLQFLIQYYNGEERAKGNILERFSAQQFPDLHSELNLSSLELGDSALYFCASSGAGGSPQYGYTFGSGTRLTVV.

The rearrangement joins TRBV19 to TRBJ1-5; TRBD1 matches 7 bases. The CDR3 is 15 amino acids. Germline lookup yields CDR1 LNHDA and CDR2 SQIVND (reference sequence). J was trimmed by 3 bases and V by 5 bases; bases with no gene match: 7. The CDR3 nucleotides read TGTGCCAGTAGTGAGCACGACAGGGTCAATCAGCCCCAGCATTTT. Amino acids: CASSEHDRVNQPQHF.

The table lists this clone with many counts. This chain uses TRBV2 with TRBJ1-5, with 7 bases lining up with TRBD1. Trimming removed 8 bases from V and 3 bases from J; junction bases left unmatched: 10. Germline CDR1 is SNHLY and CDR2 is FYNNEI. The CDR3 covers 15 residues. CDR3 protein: CASQASGQLNQPQHF. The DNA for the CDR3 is TGTGCCAGCCAAGCCTCGGGACAGCTCAATCAGCCCCAGCATTTT.

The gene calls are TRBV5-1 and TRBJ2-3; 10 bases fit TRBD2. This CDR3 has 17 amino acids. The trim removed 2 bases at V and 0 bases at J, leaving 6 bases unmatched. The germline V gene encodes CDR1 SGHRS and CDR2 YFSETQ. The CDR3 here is CASSLGSGGASTDTQYF. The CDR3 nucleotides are TGCGCCAGCAGCTTAGGGAGCGGGGGGGCAAGCACAGATACGCAGTATTTT.

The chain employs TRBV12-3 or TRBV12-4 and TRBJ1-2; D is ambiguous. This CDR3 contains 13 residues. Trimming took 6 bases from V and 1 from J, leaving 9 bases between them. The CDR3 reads CASSSPYNYGYTF. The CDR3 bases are TGTGCCAGCAGCTCTCCTTATAACTATGGCTACACCTTC.

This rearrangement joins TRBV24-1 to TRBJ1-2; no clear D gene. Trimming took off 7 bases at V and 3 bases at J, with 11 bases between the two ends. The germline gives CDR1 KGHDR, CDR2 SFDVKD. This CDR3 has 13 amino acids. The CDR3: CATSKEGYYGYTF. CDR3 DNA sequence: TGTGCCACCAGCAAGGAGGGCTACTATGGCTACACCTTC.

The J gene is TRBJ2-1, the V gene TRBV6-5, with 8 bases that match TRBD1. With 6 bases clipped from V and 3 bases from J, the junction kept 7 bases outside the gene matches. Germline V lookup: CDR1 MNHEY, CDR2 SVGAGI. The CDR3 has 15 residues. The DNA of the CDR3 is TGTGCCAGCAGGACGGACAGGGTACTCTACAATGAGCAGTTCTTC. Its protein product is CASRTDRVLYNEQFF.

The CDR3 nucleotides read TGTGCCAGCAGCTTGGGCGGGTTTGATACGCAGTATTTT. Its protein is CASSLGGFDTQYF. The chain recombines TRBV5-6 with TRBJ2-3; a possible D gene is TRBD2 (5 bases). The CDR3 loop spans 13 amino acids. The ends were cut back, 0 bases at V and 6 bases at J, with 8 bases in the middle. CDR1 and CDR2 from the germline V gene are SGHDT and YYEEEE.

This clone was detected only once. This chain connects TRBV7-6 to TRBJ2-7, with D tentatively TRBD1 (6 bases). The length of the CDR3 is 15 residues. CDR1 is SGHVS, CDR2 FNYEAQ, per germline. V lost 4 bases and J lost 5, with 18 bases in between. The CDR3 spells CASSSPRTELHEQYV. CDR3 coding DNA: TGTGCCAGCAGCTCCCCTCGGACAGAGTTGCACGAGCAGTACGTC.

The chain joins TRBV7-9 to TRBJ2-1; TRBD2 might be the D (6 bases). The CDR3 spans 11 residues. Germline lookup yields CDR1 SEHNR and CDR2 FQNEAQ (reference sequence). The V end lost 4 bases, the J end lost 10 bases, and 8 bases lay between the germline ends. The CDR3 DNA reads TGTGCCAGCAGCTCCCGGGGGGAGCAGTTCTTC. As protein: CASSSRGEQFF.

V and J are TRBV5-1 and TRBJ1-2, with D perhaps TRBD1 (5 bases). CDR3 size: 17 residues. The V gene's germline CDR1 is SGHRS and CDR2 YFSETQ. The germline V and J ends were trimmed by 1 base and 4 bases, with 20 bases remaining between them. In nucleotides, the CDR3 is TGCGCCAGCAGCTTGTCTGGACAAGCTCTGACGGTCTATGGCTACACCTTC. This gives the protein CASSLSGQALTVYGYTF.